This T cell receptor (beta chain) came from a study of OX40 agonist ivuxolimab in advanced cancers. Study background: Earlier treatment with anti-PD-1, anti-PD-L1 or anti-CTLA-4 was permitted, and about 40% had received some.

V gave up 4 bases and J gave up 7 bases; unmatched junction bases: 8. The CDR3 has 15 residues. Per the germline V gene, CDR1 is MNHNS and CDR2 is SASEGT. Clones were read by immunoSEQ multiplex PCR, and TCRdb kept only the in-frame ones, dropping some. The repertoire includes 23,000 or so clones, 84% of them detected once, and about a sixth sits in the top ten. The specimen comprised CD4+ or CD8+ T cells sorted from blood, sampled in a trial of the OX40 agonist ivuxolimab. The chain links TRBV6-1 to TRBJ2-1; 9 bases agree with TRBD2. This sequence originates from an adult with an advanced solid tumor such as melanoma, head and neck, liver or kidney cancer. CDR3 DNA: TGTGCCAGCAGTGGAAGACTAGCGGCTTCAAATGAGCAGTTCTTC. It is translated as CASSGRLAASNEQFF.